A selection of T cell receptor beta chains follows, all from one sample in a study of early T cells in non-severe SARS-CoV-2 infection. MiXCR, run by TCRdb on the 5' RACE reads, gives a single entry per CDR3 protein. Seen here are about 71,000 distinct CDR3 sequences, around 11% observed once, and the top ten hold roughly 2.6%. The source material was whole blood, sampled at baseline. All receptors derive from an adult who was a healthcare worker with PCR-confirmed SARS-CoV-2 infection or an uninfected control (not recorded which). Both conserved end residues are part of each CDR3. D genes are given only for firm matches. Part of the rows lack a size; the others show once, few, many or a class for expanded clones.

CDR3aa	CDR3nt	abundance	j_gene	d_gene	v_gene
CSVIEGSTGELFF	TGCAGCGTTATAGAAGGGAGCACCGGGGAGCTGTTTTTT	few	TRBJ2-2	-	TRBV29-1
CASSLATGVMNTEAFF	TGTGCCAGCAGCTTAGCCACAGGGGTAATGAACACTGAAGCTTTCTTT	few	TRBJ1-1	TRBD1	TRBV7-2
CASGETATALYEQYF	TGTGCCAGCGGGGAGACAGCCACTGCCCTCTACGAGCAGTACTTC	-	TRBJ2-7	-	TRBV11-1
CASSLSSNEQFF	TGTGCCAGCAGCTTATCGAGCAATGAGCAGTTCTTC	many	TRBJ2-1	-	TRBV7-9
CASSLEGPTNNSPLHF	TGTGCCAGCAGCTTAGAAGGCCCAACCAATAATTCACCCCTCCACTTT	-	TRBJ1-6	-	TRBV7-9
CASSLQLGLSAGELFF	TGTGCCAGCAGCCTCCAGCTTGGACTAAGCGCCGGGGAGCTGTTTTTT	few	TRBJ2-2	-	TRBV7-2
CASSQGTGAGTGELFF	TGTGCCAGCAGCCAAGGGACAGGGGCCGGCACCGGGGAGCTGTTTTTT	many	TRBJ2-2	TRBD1	TRBV3-1
CASSIDRWGRNEQFF	TGTGCCAGTAGTATAGACCGGTGGGGACGCAATGAGCAGTTCTTC	-	TRBJ2-1	-	TRBV19
CSASMWTGPDTQYF	TGCAGTGCTAGTATGTGGACAGGGCCAGATACGCAGTATTTT	few	TRBJ2-3	TRBD1	TRBV20-1
CASSPAVGGGETQYF	TGTGCCAGCTCACCGGCGGTAGGGGGCGGAGAGACCCAGTACTTC	few	TRBJ2-5	TRBD1	TRBV18
CSVDWGDRTDTQYF	TGCAGCGTTGATTGGGGGGACAGAACAGATACGCAGTATTTT	many	TRBJ2-3	-	TRBV29-1
CASSRDRADGELFF	TGTGCCAGCAGTAGAGACAGGGCGGACGGGGAGCTGTTTTTT	few	TRBJ2-2	TRBD1	TRBV12-3/TRBV12-4
CASSWGGDESPQETQYF	TGTGCCAGCAGTTGGGGCGGGGATGAGAGCCCCCAAGAGACCCAGTACTTC	-	TRBJ2-5	-	TRBV13
CASSLGLDYEQYF	TGTGCCAGCAGCTTGGGGTTAGACTACGAGCAGTACTTC	many	TRBJ2-7	-	TRBV11-2
CAISRTMRQEVCGYTF	TGTGCCATCAGCCGGACGATGAGACAGGAGGTTTGTGGCTACACCTTC	-	TRBJ1-2	-	TRBV10-3
CATSSLGNQPQHF	TGTGCCACCAGTTCTCTTGGTAATCAGCCCCAGCATTTT	many	TRBJ1-5	-	TRBV24-1
CASTGGNMHNEQFF	TGTGCCAGCACGGGGGGCAACATGCACAATGAGCAGTTCTTC	-	TRBJ2-1	-	TRBV27
CASSAALAADTQYF	TGTGCCAGCAGCGCAGCTTTAGCGGCAGATACGCAGTATTTT	few	TRBJ2-3	-	TRBV7-3
CASSYSRGWRTQYF	TGTGCCAGCAGTTACTCCCGGGGCTGGCGGACCCAGTACTTC	-	TRBJ2-5	-	TRBV6-6
CASGNGGWQPQHF	TGTGCCAGCGGAAACGGGGGATGGCAGCCCCAGCATTTT	-	TRBJ1-5	-	TRBV6-2/TRBV6-3
CASSLEAGGRETQYF	TGTGCCAGCAGCTTGGAAGCGGGGGGGCGGGAGACCCAGTACTTC	many	TRBJ2-5	TRBD2	TRBV7-6
CASSLLSSEAFF	TGTGCCAGCAGTTTATTATCGTCGGAAGCTTTCTTT	-	TRBJ1-1	-	TRBV28
CASSSWSGGGTEAFF	TGTGCCAGCAGTTCTTGGTCAGGGGGCGGCACTGAAGCTTTCTTT	few	TRBJ1-1	TRBD1	TRBV6-2/TRBV6-3
CASSRVVGTRSTDTQYF	TGTGCCAGCAGCCGGGTCGTCGGTACCAGGTCCACAGATACGCAGTATTTT	few	TRBJ2-3	-	TRBV7-2
CASVKTGQRNQPQHF	TGTGCCAGCGTAAAGACGGGACAGCGCAATCAGCCCCAGCATTTT	many	TRBJ1-5	TRBD1	TRBV28